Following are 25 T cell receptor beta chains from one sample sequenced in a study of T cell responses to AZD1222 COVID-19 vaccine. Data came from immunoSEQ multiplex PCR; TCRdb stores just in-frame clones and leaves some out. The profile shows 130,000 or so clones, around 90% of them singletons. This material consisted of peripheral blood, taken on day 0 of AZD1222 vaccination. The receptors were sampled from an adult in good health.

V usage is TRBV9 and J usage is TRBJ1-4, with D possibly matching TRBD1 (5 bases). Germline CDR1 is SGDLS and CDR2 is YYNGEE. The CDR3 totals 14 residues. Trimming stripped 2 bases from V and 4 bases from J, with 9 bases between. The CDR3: CASSVTGGNEKLFF. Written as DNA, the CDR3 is TGTGCCAGCAGCGTTACAGGTGGTAATGAAAAACTGTTTTTT. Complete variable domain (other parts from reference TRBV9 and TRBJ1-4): DSGVTQTPKHLITATGQRVTLRCSPRSGDLSVYWYQQSLDQGLQFLIQYYNGEERAKGNILERFSAQQFPDLHSELNLSSLELGDSALYFCASSVTGGNEKLFFGSGTQLSVL.

The chain's CDR3 is CASSPNGGSGGFSYNEQFF. Written as DNA, the CDR3 is TGTGCCAGCAGCCCCAACGGGGGTAGCGGGGGGTTCTCCTACAATGAGCAGTTCTTC. The genes are TRBV7-8 and TRBJ2-1; 10 bases are shared with TRBD2. Per the germline V gene, CDR1 is SGHVS and CDR2 is FQNEAQ. The CDR3 spans 19 residues. The ends lost 5 bases at V and 0 bases at J; junction bases unmatched: 13. The variable domain in full, with the rest retrieved from reference TRBV7-8 and TRBJ2-1, is GAGVSQSPRYKVAKRGQDVALRCDPISGHVSLFWYQQALGQGPEFLTYFQNEAQLDKSGLPSDRFFAERPEGSVSTLKIQRTQQEDSAVYLCASSPNGGSGGFSYNEQFFGPGTRLTVL.

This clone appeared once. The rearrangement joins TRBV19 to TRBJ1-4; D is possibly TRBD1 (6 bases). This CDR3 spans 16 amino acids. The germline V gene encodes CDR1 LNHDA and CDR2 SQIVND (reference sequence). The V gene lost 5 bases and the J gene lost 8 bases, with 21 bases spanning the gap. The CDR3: CASSVNGQPVGEKLFF. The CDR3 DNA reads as TGTGCCAGTAGTGTAAACGGACAGCCGGTGGGGGAAAAACTGTTTTTT.

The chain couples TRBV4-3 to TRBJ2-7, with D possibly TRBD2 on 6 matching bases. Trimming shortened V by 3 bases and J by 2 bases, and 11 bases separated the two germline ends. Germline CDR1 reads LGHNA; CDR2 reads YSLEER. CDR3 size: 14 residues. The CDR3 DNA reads TGCGCCAGCAGCCACGACGGGAGCGCCTACGAGCAGTACTTC. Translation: CASSHDGSAYEQYF.

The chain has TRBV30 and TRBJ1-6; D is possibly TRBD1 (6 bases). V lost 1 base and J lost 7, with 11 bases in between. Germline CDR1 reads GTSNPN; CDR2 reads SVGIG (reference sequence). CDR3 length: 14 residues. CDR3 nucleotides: TGTGCCTGGAGTGAGGGGGGGGCCAATTCACCCCTCCACTTT. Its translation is CAWSEGGANSPLHF.

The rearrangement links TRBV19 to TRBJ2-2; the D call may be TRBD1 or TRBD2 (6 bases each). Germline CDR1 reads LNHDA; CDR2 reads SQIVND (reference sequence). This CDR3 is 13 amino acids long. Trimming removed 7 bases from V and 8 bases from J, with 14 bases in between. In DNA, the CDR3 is TGTGCCAGTACCGTAGGGGGGCCTGGGGAGCTGTTTTTT. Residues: CASTVGGPGELFF. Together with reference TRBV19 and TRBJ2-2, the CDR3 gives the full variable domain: DGGITQSPKYLFRKEGQNVTLSCEQNLNHDAMYWYRQDPGQGLRLIYYSQIVNDFQKGDIAEGYSVSREKKESFPLTVTSAQKNPTAFYLCASTVGGPGELFFGEGSRLTVL.

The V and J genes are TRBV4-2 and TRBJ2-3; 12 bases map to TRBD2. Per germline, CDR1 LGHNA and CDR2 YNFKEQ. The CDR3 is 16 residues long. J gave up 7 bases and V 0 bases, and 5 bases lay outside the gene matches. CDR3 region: CASSQDLTSGSNTQYF. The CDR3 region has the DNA TGTGCCAGCAGCCAAGATTTGACTAGCGGGAGCAATACGCAGTATTTT.

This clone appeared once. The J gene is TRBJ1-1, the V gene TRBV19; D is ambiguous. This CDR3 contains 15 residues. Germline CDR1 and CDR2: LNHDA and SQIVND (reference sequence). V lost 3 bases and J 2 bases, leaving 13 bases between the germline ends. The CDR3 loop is CASSMGLGGNTEAFF. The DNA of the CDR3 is TGTGCCAGTAGTATGGGCCTGGGCGGAAACACTGAAGCTTTCTTT.

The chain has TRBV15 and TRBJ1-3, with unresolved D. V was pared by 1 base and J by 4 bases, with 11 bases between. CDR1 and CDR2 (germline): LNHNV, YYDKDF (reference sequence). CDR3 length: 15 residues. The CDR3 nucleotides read TGTGCCACCAGCAGAGTTAGCAGGCCCGGAAACACCATATATTTT. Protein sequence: CATSRVSRPGNTIYF.

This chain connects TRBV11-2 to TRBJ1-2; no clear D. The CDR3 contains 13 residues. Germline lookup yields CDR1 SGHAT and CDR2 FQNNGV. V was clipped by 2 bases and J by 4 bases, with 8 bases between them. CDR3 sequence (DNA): TGTGCCAGCAGCTTACCAGGCCTCTATGGCTACACCTTC. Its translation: CASSLPGLYGYTF. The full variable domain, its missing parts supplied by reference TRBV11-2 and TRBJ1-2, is EAGVAQSPRYKIIEKRQSVAFWCNPISGHATLYWYQQILGQGPKLLIQFQNNGVVDDSQLPKDRFSAERLKGVDSTLKIQPAKLEDSAVYLCASSLPGLYGYTFGSGTRLTVV.

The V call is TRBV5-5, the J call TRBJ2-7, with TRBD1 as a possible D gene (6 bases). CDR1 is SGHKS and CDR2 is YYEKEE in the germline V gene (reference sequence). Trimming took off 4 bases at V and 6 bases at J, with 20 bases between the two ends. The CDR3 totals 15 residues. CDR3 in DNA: TGTGCCAGCAGCCCGGGTTCGCGTGGGGGCGCCGAGCAGTACTTC. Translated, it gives CASSPGSRGGAEQYF.

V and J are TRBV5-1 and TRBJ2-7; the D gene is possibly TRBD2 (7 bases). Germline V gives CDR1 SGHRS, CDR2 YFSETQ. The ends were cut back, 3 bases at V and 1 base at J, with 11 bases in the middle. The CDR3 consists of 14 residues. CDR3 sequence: CASSSRGGSYEQYF. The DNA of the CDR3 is TGCGCCAGCAGCTCGAGGGGGGGTTCCTACGAGCAGTACTTC.

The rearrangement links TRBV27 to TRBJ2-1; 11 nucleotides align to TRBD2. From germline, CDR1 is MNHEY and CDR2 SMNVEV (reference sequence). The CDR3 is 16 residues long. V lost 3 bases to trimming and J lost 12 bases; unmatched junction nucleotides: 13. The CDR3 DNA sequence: TGTGCCAGCAGTTTCCCGGGGGGTGGTAGCGGGAGGGTGCAGTTCTTC. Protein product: CASSFPGGGSGRVQFF.

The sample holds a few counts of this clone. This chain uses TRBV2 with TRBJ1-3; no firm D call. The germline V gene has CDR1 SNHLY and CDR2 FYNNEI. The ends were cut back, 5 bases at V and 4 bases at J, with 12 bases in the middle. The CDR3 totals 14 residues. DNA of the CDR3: TGTGCCAGCAGTTTTAAGGGTCCCGGAAACACCATATATTTT. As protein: CASSFKGPGNTIYF.

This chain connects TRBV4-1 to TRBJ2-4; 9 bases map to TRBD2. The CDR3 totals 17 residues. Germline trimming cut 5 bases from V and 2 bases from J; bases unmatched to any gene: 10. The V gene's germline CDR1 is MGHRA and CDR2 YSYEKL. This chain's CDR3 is CASSEEAGGPSKNIQYF. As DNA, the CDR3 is TGCGCCAGCAGCGAGGAGGCGGGGGGGCCCTCCAAAAACATTCAGTACTTC.

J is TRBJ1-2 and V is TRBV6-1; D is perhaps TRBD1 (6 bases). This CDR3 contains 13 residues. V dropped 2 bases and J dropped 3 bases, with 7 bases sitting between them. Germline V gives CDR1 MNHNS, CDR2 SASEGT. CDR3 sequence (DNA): TGTGCCAGCAGTGAACAGGGGCACTATGGCTACACCTTC. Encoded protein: CASSEQGHYGYTF.

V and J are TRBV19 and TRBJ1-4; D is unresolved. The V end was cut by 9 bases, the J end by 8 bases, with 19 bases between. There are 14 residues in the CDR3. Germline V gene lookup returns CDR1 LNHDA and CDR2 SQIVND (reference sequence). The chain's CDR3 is CASMNIGGGEKLFF. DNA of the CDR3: TGTGCCAGCATGAACATCGGCGGTGGGGAAAAACTGTTTTTT.

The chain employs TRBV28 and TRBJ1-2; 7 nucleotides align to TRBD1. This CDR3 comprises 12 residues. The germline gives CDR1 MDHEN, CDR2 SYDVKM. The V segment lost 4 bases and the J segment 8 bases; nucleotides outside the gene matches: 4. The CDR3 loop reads CASSSTGYGYTF. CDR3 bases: TGTGCCAGCAGTTCGACAGGGTACGGCTACACCTTC.

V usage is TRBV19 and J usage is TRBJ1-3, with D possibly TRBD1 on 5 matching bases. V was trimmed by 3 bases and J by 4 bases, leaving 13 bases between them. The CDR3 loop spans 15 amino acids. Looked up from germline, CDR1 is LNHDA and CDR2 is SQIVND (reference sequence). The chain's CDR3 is CASSIVGTYGNTIYF. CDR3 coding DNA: TGTGCCAGTAGTATTGTGGGGACGTACGGAAACACCATATATTTT.

The CDR3: CSVERAHGYTF. In nucleotides, the CDR3 is TGCAGCGTTGAAAGGGCGCATGGCTACACCTTC. This chain uses TRBV29-1 with TRBJ1-2; D remains ambiguous. The CDR3 is 11 amino acids. The V and J ends lost 2 bases and 6 bases respectively, with 7 bases between them. Germline CDR1 is SQVTM and CDR2 is ANQGSEA.

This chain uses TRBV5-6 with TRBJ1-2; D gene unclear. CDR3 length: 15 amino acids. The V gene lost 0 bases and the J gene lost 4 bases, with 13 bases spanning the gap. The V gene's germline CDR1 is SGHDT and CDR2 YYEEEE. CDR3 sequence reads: CASSLGGPRGYGYTF. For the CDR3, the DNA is TGTGCCAGCAGCTTGGGCGGACCTCGGGGCTATGGCTACACCTTC.

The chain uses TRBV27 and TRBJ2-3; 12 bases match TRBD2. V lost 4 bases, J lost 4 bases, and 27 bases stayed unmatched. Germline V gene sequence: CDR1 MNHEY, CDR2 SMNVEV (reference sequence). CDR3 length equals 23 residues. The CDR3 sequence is CASSSRLAGGFADIFRNADTQYF. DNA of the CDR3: TGTGCCAGCAGTTCCCGTCTAGCGGGGGGGTTCGCAGATATTTTCCGGAACGCAGATACGCAGTATTTT.

In nucleotides, the CDR3 is TGTGCCAGCAGCCTGACGAGGGTTTTGGCCAAAAACATTCAGTACTTC. It specifies CASSLTRVLAKNIQYF. The gene calls are TRBV7-8 and TRBJ2-4, with a possible D match to TRBD2 (5 bases). There are 16 residues in the CDR3. The germline V and J ends were trimmed by 5 bases and 1 base, with 15 bases remaining between them. Germline V gene lookup returns CDR1 SGHVS and CDR2 FQNEAQ.

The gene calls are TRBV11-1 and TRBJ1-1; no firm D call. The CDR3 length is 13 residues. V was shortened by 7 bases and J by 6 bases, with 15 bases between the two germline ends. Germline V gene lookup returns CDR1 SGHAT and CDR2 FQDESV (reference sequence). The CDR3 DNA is TGTGCCAGCACCCAGCAGGAGAGCGCTGAAGCTTTCTTT. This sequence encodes CASTQQESAEAFF.

Written as DNA, the CDR3 is TGTGCCAGCAGTAACACAGGGGCAGGGACCGGGGAGCTGTTTTTT. Protein sequence: CASSNTGAGTGELFF. The V gene is TRBV6-5, the J gene TRBJ2-2, with 7 positions matching TRBD1. The CDR3 contains 15 residues. Trimming took 5 bases from V and 5 from J; bases not matched to a gene: 8. Germline V lookup: CDR1 MNHEY, CDR2 SVGAGI.